This entry lists 5 T cell receptor beta chains sequenced from one sample in a study of cytomegalovirus exposure and HLA in healthy donors. Researchers ran the PCR with 60 Vbeta and 13 Jbeta primers. Method: immunoSEQ multiplex PCR; TCRdb's copy keeps in-frame clones and lacks some. The sample holds about 130,000 clones; approximately 80% are singletons and the top ten take about 13%. The sequenced sample was PBMCs. These receptor sequences come from a woman aged 40 to 50 in good health and CMV-seropositive.

V and J are TRBV7-3 and TRBJ2-3; 11 bases line up with TRBD2. The CDR3 is 15 amino acids. The germline V gene has CDR1 SGHTA and CDR2 FQGTGA. The junction had 3 bases not matched to a gene; V was cut back by 4 bases and J by 3 bases. The CDR3 is CASSSLAGVTDTQYF. The CDR3 region has the DNA TGTGCCAGCAGCTCACTAGCGGGAGTAACAGATACGCAGTATTTT. Combining the CDR3 with reference TRBV7-3 and TRBJ2-3 gives the whole variable domain GAGVSQTPSNKVTEKGKYVELRCDPISGHTALYWYRQSLGQGPEFLIYFQGTGAADDSGLPNDRFFAVRPEGSVSTLKIQRTERGDSAVYLCASSSLAGVTDTQYFGPGTRLTVL.

The chain uses TRBV2 and TRBJ1-2; D ambiguous. CDR1 and CDR2 (germline): SNHLY, FYNNEI. The CDR3 has 12 amino acids. Trimming cost V 5 bases and J 7 bases, with 11 bases left between them. This CDR3 is CASSYGSVGYTF. The CDR3 DNA is TGTGCCAGCAGTTATGGCAGTGTTGGCTACACCTTC. Based on the CDR3 plus reference TRBV2 and TRBJ1-2, the full variable domain is EPEVTQTPSHQVTQMGQEVILRCVPISNHLYFYWYRQILGQKVEFLVSFYNNEISEKSEIFDDQFSVERPDGSNFTLKIRSTKLEDSAMYFCASSYGSVGYTFGSGTRLTVV.

The chain carries TRBV5-1 and TRBJ1-1; no reliable D call. Trimming took 1 base from V and 3 from J, leaving 10 bases between them. The CDR3 covers 14 residues. The germline CDR1 and CDR2 sequences are SGHRS and YFSETQ. The CDR3 here is CASSLSGMDTEAFF. The CDR3 bases are TGCGCCAGCAGCTTGTCAGGAATGGACACTGAAGCTTTCTTT.

This rearrangement joins TRBV10-2 to TRBJ2-2, with unresolved D. The CDR3 runs 11 residues. Deletions cut 7 bases from V and 5 bases from J, with 5 bases between. From germline, CDR1 is WSHSY and CDR2 SAAADI. The DNA of the CDR3 is TGCGCCAGCACCCATACCGGGGAGCTGTTTTTT. This translates into CASTHTGELFF.

The CDR3 DNA follows: TGCGCCAGCAGCCCGCGGGACAGCTATGGCTACACCTTC. It yields the protein CASSPRDSYGYTF. V is TRBV4-1 and J is TRBJ1-2; TRBD1 matches at 7 bases. With V trimmed by 4 bases and J by 4 bases, 3 bases remained unmatched. The germline CDR1 and CDR2 sequences are MGHRA and YSYEKL. The CDR3 contains 13 residues.